A selection of T cell receptor beta chains follows, all from one sample in a study of blood T cell repertoires in COVID-19. Sequencing used immunoSEQ multiplex PCR; TCRdb keeps in-frame clones, though not all of them. The data show more than 85,000 clones, with around 90% seen just once and around 3.2% held by the top ten. Sequencing was performed on peripheral blood. These receptors originate from a woman between 45 and 65 years old with acute or convalescent COVID-19. CDR3s include the opening cysteine and the closing phenylalanine or tryptophan. D genes are given only for firm matches. Clone sizes are given selectively: once, few, many, or a class where the clone is expanded.

v_gene	abundance	d_gene	j_gene	CDR3nt	CDR3aa
TRBV10-2	NA	TRBD1	TRBJ2-1	TGCGCCAGCAGTCAGGACAGGGGATTTTACAATGAGCAGTTCTTC	CASSQDRGFYNEQFF
TRBV29-1	NA	NA	TRBJ2-3	TGCAGCGTTAAAGGACAGATAACAGATACGCAGTATTTT	CSVKGQITDTQYF
TRBV10-3	NA	TRBD1	TRBJ2-5	TGTGCCAGAGGTCGGGACAGGGTTTTAGAGACCCAGTACTTC	CARGRDRVLETQYF
TRBV3-1/TRBV3-2	once	TRBD2	TRBJ2-5	TGTGCCAGCAGCCAAAGTTTAGCGGGACAAGAGACCCAGTACTTC	CASSQSLAGQETQYF
TRBV4-2	NA	NA	TRBJ2-1	TGTGCCAGCAGCCAAGAGACAGGGGTTGTTAGCGGGAGTGCAAACAATGAGCAGTTCTTC	CASSQETGVVSGSANNEQFF
TRBV2	NA	TRBD2	TRBJ2-1	TGTGCCAGCAGTGAAGAAGGAGTAGCGGGAAAAGGTGAGCAGTTCTTC	CASSEEGVAGKGEQFF
TRBV27	NA	NA	TRBJ1-1	TGTGCCAGCTCCATGGGGCGGGATAGAGCTTTCTTT	CASSMGRDRAFF
TRBV29-1	few	NA	TRBJ2-7	TGCAGCGTTGTACCCGGGGCCTACGAGCAGTACTTC	CSVVPGAYEQYF
TRBV12-3/TRBV12-4	NA	NA	TRBJ2-3	TGTGCCAGCAGTTTTACTGAGCGGCGGCAGTATTTT	CASSFTERRQYF
TRBV30	NA	NA	TRBJ2-2	TGTGCCTGGAGTCCCGGGGGTTATACCGGGGAGCTGTTTTTT	CAWSPGGYTGELFF
TRBV28	NA	TRBD1	TRBJ1-1	TGTGCCAGCAGTTCACCCGGGACAGGGTTTACTGAAGCTTTCTTT	CASSSPGTGFTEAFF
TRBV28	NA	NA	TRBJ2-6	TGTGCCAGCAGTTTTTCAGGGGCCGGGGCCAACGTCCTGACTTTC	CASSFSGAGANVLTF
TRBV9	NA	NA	TRBJ1-1	TGTGCCAGCAGCGTAGGCGCTCGAATGAGTGAAGCTTTCTTT	CASSVGARMSEAFF
TRBV3-1/TRBV3-2	NA	TRBD2	TRBJ2-2	TGTGCCAGCAGCCAAGACAGACTAGCGGGAGCAATCGGGGAGCTGTTTTTT	CASSQDRLAGAIGELFF
TRBV28	NA	TRBD2	TRBJ2-3	TGTGCCAGCAGTGCACTAGCGGCCTCCCTCCTATCGTTCACAGATACGCAGTATTTT	CASSALAASLLSFTDTQYF
TRBV19	few	NA	TRBJ1-1	TGTGCCAGTAGTCAATCCCGGGGGACTGAAGCTTTCTTT	CASSQSRGTEAFF
TRBV6-5	NA	NA	TRBJ1-5	TGTGCCAGCAGTCGACGGGAAGGCAATCAGCCCCAGCATTTT	CASSRREGNQPQHF
TRBV10-3	NA	TRBD2	TRBJ2-3	TGTGCCATCAGTGAGGCACTAGCGGGAGCCACAGATACGCAGTATTTT	CAISEALAGATDTQYF
TRBV15	NA	NA	TRBJ2-7	TGTGCCACCAGCAGAGTGGCAGGGTCCTACGAGCAGTACTTC	CATSRVAGSYEQYF
TRBV6-5	NA	NA	TRBJ1-1	TGTGCCAGCGGCACAGCGCCGGGGGGCACTGAAGCTTTCTTT	CASGTAPGGTEAFF
TRBV6-5	NA	NA	TRBJ2-7	TGTGCCAGCGCACGGAGCTCCTACGAGCAGTACTTC	CASARSSYEQYF
TRBV18	NA	NA	TRBJ1-4	TGTGCCAGCTCACCACAAAGGGAGTTGAATGAAAAACTGTTTTTT	CASSPQRELNEKLFF
TRBV9	NA	TRBD2	TRBJ2-5	TGTGCCAGCAGCGGCGGGACTAGCGGGAGAATGAGGGGGGAGACCCAGTACTTC	CASSGGTSGRMRGETQYF
TRBV29-1	NA	TRBD2	TRBJ2-7	TGCAGCGTTGTCCGGGAGGCAGGGCACTACGAGCAGTACTTC	CSVVREAGHYEQYF
TRBV2	NA	NA	TRBJ2-5	TGTGCCAGCAGCTTTCTGGGGGGAGGTGGAGAGACCCAGTACTTC	CASSFLGGGGETQYF
TRBV7-9	NA	TRBD1	TRBJ2-3	TGTGCCAGCAGCTTAGGGACAGGGGGCCCAGATACGCAGTATTTT	CASSLGTGGPDTQYF
TRBV5-1	NA	TRBD2	TRBJ2-7	TGCGCCAGCACCGGGGCTAGCGGGAGAAACGAGCAGTACTTC	CASTGASGRNEQYF
TRBV21-1	NA	NA	TRBJ1-4	TGTGCCAGCAAGAGGGGACAGGCAGATGAAAAACTGTTTTTT	CASKRGQADEKLFF
TRBV3-1/TRBV3-2	NA	TRBD2	TRBJ2-5	TGTGCCAGCAGCCTCGGACTAGCGGGGTCGGGGGGGTACTTC	CASSLGLAGSGGYF
TRBV6-2/TRBV6-3	NA	NA	TRBJ2-7	TGTGCCAGCACCCCGGGTAGCGCCACCTACGAGCAGTACTTC	CASTPGSATYEQYF
TRBV19	NA	TRBD1	TRBJ1-2	TGTGCCAGTAGTATGAAAAATCAGGGGGCTAGTAACTATGGCTACACCTTC	CASSMKNQGASNYGYTF
TRBV28	NA	TRBD1	TRBJ1-1	TGTGCCAGCACGCGCCGGGACAGGGGGCCGAACACTGAAGCTTTCTTT	CASTRRDRGPNTEAFF
TRBV11-2	NA	NA	TRBJ2-3	TGTGCCAGCGCGGGACAGAGAGGTAGCACAGATACGCAGTATTTT	CASAGQRGSTDTQYF
TRBV6-5	once	NA	TRBJ1-6	TGTGCCAGCAAAAGGACAGAGAATTCACCCCTCCACTTT	CASKRTENSPLHF
TRBV10-3	NA	NA	TRBJ2-3	TGTGCCATCAGTGAGTCGGGGGCCCTAGCGCAGTATTTT	CAISESGALAQYF
TRBV3-1/TRBV3-2	NA	TRBD2	TRBJ2-1	TGTGCCAGCAGCCAAGACACCGGACTAGCGGTTTACAATGAGCAGTTCTTC	CASSQDTGLAVYNEQFF
TRBV28	NA	TRBD1	TRBJ2-7	TGTGCCAGCAGTCTCCCCGGGACAGGGGCGCATCTGGAGTACTTC	CASSLPGTGAHLEYF
TRBV5-1	NA	NA	TRBJ1-3	TGCGCCAGCAGCTCGTCTGGGCCCTTAACGCCTGGAAACACCATATATTTT	CASSSSGPLTPGNTIYF
TRBV19	NA	NA	TRBJ1-4	TGTGCCAGTAGTAATAGGCAGGGTGAAAAACTGTTTTTT	CASSNRQGEKLFF
TRBV5-1	NA	TRBD1	TRBJ1-2	TGCGCCAGCAGCCCCCAACAGGGGGTTGGCTACACCTTC	CASSPQQGVGYTF
TRBV19	once	TRBD1	TRBJ2-1	TGTGCCAGTAGTCGAGAAGGGACAGGAGATGAGCAGTTCTTC	CASSREGTGDEQFF
TRBV7-9	NA	NA	TRBJ1-1	TGTGCCAGCAGCTTAACTACGTCTGAAGCTTTCTTT	CASSLTTSEAFF
TRBV7-8	few	NA	TRBJ1-5	TGTGCCAGCAGCCCGACGGAGACAGATCAGCCCCAGCATTTT	CASSPTETDQPQHF
TRBV6-2/TRBV6-3	NA	TRBD2	TRBJ2-1	TGTGCCAGCAGCCCGACTAGCGGGGGACGGGGCAATGAGCAGTTCTTC	CASSPTSGGRGNEQFF
TRBV7-2	NA	TRBD1	TRBJ1-2	TGTGCCAGCAGCTTCGGGACAGGGGGAGGCTACACCTTC	CASSFGTGGGYTF
TRBV3-1/TRBV3-2	NA	NA	TRBJ2-7	TGTGCCAGCAGCCAAGTTGGGAGCGAGCAGTACTTC	CASSQVGSEQYF
TRBV6-6	NA	TRBD2	TRBJ2-1	TGTGCCAGCAGTCAAGCGGGAGGCCTATACAATGAGCAGTTCTTC	CASSQAGGLYNEQFF
TRBV7-9	NA	NA	TRBJ1-2	TGTGCCAGCACCACGTCCCGGTTAGCTAACTATGGCTACACCTTC	CASTTSRLANYGYTF
TRBV19	NA	NA	TRBJ2-2	TGTGCCAGTAGTGACCCCTGGGGTAGCGGAAACACCGGGGAGCTGTTTTTT	CASSDPWGSGNTGELFF
TRBV28	NA	TRBD2	TRBJ2-7	TGTGCCAGCAGCTCTAGCGGGAGTTACGAGCAGTACTTC	CASSSSGSYEQYF
TRBV6-5	NA	NA	TRBJ2-1	TGTGCCAGCAAGGATGGGACAAGTCCCAATGAGCAGTTCTTC	CASKDGTSPNEQFF
TRBV7-2	NA	TRBD1	TRBJ1-2	TGTGCCAGCAGCGCGGGACAGACGGACTATGGCTACACCTTC	CASSAGQTDYGYTF
TRBV6-6	NA	TRBD1	TRBJ1-2	TGTGCCAGCAGTTACCCGGGACAGGGGAAGGACTATGGCTACACCTTC	CASSYPGQGKDYGYTF